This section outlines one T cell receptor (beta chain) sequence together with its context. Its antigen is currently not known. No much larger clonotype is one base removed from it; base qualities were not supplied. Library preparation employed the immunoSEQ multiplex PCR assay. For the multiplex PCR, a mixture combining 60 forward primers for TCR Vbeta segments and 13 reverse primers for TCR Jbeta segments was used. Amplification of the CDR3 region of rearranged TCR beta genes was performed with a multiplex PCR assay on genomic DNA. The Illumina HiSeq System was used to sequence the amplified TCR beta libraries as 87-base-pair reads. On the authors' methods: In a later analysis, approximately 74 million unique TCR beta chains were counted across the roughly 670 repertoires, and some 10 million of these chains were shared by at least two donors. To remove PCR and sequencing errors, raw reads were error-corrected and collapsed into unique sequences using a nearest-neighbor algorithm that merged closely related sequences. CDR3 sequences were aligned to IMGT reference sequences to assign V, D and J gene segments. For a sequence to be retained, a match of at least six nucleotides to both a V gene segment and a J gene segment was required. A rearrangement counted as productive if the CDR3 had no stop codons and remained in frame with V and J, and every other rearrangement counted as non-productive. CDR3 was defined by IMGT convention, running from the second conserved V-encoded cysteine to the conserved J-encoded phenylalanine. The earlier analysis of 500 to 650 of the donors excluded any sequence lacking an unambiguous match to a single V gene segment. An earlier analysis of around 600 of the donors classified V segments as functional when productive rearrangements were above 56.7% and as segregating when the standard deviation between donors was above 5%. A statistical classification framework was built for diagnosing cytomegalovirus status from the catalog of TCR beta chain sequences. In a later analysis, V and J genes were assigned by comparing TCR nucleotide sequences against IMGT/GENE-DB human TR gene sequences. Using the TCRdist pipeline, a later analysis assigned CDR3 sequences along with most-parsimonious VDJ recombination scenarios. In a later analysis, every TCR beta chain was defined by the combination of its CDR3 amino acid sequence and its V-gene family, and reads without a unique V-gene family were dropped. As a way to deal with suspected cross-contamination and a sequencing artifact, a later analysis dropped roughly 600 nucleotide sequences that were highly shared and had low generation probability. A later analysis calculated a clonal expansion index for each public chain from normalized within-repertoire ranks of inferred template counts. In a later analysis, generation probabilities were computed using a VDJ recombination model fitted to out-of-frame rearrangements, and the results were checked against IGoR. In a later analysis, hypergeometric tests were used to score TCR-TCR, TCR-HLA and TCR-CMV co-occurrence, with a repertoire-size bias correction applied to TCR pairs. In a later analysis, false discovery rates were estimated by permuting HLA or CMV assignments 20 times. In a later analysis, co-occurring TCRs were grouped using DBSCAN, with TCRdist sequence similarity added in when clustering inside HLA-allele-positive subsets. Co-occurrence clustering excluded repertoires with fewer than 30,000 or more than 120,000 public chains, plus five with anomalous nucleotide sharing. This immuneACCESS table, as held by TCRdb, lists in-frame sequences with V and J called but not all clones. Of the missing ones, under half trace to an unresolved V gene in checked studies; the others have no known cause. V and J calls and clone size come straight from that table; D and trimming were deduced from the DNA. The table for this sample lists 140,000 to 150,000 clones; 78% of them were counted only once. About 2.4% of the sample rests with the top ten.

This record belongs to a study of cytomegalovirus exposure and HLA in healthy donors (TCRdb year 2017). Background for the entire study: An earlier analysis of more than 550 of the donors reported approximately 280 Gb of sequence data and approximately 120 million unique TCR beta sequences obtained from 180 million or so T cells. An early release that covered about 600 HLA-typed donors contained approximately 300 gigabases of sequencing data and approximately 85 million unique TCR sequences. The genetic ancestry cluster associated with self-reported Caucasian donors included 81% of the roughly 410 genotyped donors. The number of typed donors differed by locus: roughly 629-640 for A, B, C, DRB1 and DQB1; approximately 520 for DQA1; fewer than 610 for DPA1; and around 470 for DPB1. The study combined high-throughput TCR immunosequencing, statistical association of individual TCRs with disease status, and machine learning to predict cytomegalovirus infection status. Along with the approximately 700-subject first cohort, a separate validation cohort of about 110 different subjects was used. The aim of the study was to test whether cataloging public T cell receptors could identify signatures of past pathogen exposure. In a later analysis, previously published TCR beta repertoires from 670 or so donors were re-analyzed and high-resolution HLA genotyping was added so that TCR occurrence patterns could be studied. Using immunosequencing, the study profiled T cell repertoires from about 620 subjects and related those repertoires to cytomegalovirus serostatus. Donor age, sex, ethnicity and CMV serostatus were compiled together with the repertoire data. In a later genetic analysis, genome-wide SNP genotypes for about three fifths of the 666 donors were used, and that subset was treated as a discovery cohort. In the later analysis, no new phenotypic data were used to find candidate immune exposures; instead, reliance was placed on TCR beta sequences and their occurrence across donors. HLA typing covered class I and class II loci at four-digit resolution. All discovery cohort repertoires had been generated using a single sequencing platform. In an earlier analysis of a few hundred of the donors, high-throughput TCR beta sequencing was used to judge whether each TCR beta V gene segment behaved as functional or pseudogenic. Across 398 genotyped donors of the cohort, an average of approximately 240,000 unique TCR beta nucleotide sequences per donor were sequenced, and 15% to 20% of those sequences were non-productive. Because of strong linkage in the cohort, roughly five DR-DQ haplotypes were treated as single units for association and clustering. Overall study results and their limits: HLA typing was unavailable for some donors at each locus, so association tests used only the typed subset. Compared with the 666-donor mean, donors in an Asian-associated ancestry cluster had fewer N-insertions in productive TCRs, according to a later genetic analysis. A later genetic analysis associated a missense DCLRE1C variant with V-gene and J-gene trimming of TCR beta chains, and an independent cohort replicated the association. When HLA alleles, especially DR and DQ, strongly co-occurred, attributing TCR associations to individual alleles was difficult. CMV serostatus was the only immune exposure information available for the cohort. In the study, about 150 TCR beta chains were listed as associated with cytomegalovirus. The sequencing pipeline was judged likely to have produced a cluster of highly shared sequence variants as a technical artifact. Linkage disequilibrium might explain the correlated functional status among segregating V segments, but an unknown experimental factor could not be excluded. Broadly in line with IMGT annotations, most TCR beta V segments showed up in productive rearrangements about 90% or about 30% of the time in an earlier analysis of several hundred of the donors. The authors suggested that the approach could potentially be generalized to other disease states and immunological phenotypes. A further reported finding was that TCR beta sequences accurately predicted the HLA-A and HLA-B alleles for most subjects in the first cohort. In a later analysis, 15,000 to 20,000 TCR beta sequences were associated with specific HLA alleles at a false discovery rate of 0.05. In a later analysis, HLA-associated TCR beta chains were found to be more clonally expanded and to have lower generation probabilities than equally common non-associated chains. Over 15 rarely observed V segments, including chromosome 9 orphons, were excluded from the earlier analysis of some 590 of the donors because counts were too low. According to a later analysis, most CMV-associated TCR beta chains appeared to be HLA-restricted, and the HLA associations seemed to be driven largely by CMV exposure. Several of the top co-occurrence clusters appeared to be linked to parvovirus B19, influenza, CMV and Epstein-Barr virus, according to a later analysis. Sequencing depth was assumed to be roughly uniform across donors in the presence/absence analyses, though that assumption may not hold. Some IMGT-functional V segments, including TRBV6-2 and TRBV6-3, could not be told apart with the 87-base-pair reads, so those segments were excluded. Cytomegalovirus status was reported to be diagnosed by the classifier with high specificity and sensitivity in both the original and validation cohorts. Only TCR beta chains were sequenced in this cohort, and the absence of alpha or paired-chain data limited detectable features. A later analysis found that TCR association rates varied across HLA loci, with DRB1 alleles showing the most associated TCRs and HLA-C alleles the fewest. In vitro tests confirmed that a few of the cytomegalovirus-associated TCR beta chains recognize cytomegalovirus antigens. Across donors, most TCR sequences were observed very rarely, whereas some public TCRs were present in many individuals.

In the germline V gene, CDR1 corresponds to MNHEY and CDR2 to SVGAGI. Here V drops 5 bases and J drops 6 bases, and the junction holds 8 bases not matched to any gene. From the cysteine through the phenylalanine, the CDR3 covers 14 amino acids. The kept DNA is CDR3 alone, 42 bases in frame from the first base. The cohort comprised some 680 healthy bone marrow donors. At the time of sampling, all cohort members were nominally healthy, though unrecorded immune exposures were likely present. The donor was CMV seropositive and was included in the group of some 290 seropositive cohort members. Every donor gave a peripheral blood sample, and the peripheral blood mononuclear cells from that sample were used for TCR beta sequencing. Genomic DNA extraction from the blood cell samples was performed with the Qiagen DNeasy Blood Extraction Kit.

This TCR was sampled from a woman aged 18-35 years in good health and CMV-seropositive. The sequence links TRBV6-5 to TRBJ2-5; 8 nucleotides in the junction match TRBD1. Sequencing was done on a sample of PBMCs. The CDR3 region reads CASSPDRAEKTQYF. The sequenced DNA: TGTGCCAGCAGTCCGGACAGGGCGGAGAAGACCCAGTACTTC.